This is a list of T cell receptor beta chains from one sample in a study of blood T cells in healthy people across ages. TCRdb re-called the 5' RACE reads through MiXCR, storing one row per CDR3 protein. The table has about 930,000 distinct CDR3 sequences, roughly 29% seen once. These records were also assigned to another study, of T cells of mothers and their children.

The sample taken for sequencing was blood. These receptor sequences come from a woman aged 40 to 50 in good health. Each CDR3 is given with its conserved first and last residue. D genes are given only for firm matches. The size field is filled for only some rows; it gives once, few, many or a size class.

clone_size | d_call | j_call | v_call | cdr3_nt | cdr3_aa
NA | NA | TRBJ1-2 | TRBV28 | TGTGCCAGCAGTTTAGACTTAGGATCCAACTATGGCTACACCTTC | CASSLDLGSNYGYTF
NA | NA | TRBJ2-7 | TRBV5-6 | TGTGCCAGCAGCTTGAACAGGTCCCCCGGGAGCTCCTACGAGCAGTACTTC | CASSLNRSPGSSYEQYF
few | NA | TRBJ2-3 | TRBV20-1 | TGCAGTGCTAGGGTTTCCACTAGCACAGATACGCAGTATTTT | CSARVSTSTDTQYF
few | TRBD1 | TRBJ1-3 | TRBV12-3/TRBV12-4 | TGTGCCAGCAGGGGGACAGGGGGCTCTGGAAACACCATATATTTT | CASRGTGGSGNTIYF
NA | NA | TRBJ2-7 | TRBV5-1 | TGCGCCAGCAGCGAAATTGTGGGGTACGAGCAGTACTTC | CASSEIVGYEQYF
many | NA | TRBJ2-7 | TRBV6-1 | TGTGCCAGCAGTGAAGGTGGCACGGTCTACGAGCAGTACTTC | CASSEGGTVYEQYF
few | NA | TRBJ1-5 | TRBV28 | TGTGCCAGCAGTCTACCAAATCCTACAGGGTACCAGCCCCAGCATTTT | CASSLPNPTGYQPQHF
many | TRBD1 | TRBJ1-5 | TRBV20-1 | TGCAGTGCTAGAGAGGGACAGGGCCATCAGCCCCAGCATTTT | CSAREGQGHQPQHF
few | NA | TRBJ1-5 | TRBV28 | TGTGCCAGCAGTCTACGGGAGTACAATCAGCCCCAGCATTTT | CASSLREYNQPQHF
many | NA | TRBJ1-2 | TRBV28 | TGTGCCAGCAGTTTAGTGGGAGGGTCTAGTGGCTACACCTTC | CASSLVGGSSGYTF
many | NA | TRBJ2-7 | TRBV29-1 | TGCAGCGTCCCGAAGGGGGAGGGTTACGAGCAGTACTTC | CSVPKGEGYEQYF
NA | TRBD1 | TRBJ2-6 | TRBV12-3/TRBV12-4 | TGTGCCAGCAGTCCGGGACAGGGGGCTGATAGAGCCAACGTCCTGACTTTC | CASSPGQGADRANVLTF
NA | NA | TRBJ2-3 | TRBV7-3 | TGTGCCAGCAGCGCCCGGGGCTACCGCACAGATACGCAGTATTTT | CASSARGYRTDTQYF
few | NA | TRBJ2-3 | TRBV4-2 | TGTGCCAGCAGCCAAGTTCGAGATACGCAGTATTTT | CASSQVRDTQYF
many | NA | TRBJ2-7 | TRBV7-6 | TGTGCCAGCAGCTCGGAGGCCCAGAGCTCCTACGAGCAGTACTTC | CASSSEAQSSYEQYF
NA | NA | TRBJ2-7 | TRBV4-3 | TGCGCCAGCAGCCAAGAAGGGTGGGGGGCCGGGTACGAGCAGTACTTC | CASSQEGWGAGYEQYF
NA | NA | TRBJ1-4 | TRBV28 | TGTGCCAGCAGGGCTGGGCATGAAAAACTGTTTTTT | CASRAGHEKLFF
NA | NA | TRBJ2-3 | TRBV5-1 | TGCGCCAGCAGCTTGGAATCTGAAGTCTCAGATACGCAGTATTTT | CASSLESEVSDTQYF
many | NA | TRBJ1-2 | TRBV4-1 | TGCGCCAGCAGCCAGAGCGTAGGAGGGGGCTACACCTTC | CASSQSVGGGYTF
NA | NA | TRBJ2-1 | TRBV7-2 | TGTGCCAGCAGCTTAGGACAGGCGAGCTCCTACGAGCAGTTCTTC | CASSLGQASSYEQFF
many | NA | TRBJ1-1 | TRBV27 | TGTGCCAGCAGTTTATCGGGAGCTATGAACACTGAAGCTTTCTTT | CASSLSGAMNTEAFF
NA | NA | TRBJ1-5 | TRBV2 | TGTGCCAGCAGTGATCCTCCGGCTGAAAATCAGCCCCAGCATTTT | CASSDPPAENQPQHF
few | NA | TRBJ1-6 | TRBV7-2 | TGTGCCAGCAGCTTATTTGGGGGGAGCTCCTATAATTCACCCCTCCACTTT | CASSLFGGSSYNSPLHF
NA | NA | TRBJ1-5 | TRBV6-4 | TGTGCCAGCAGTGACTCGCTGAGCAGGTTTGGTCAGCCCCAGCATTTT | CASSDSLSRFGQPQHF
many | NA | TRBJ2-7 | TRBV5-1 | TGCGCCAGCAGCTTGGTCGGGGAGCCGTCCTACGAGCAGTACTTC | CASSLVGEPSYEQYF
many | TRBD2 | TRBJ2-1 | TRBV20-1 | TGCAGTGCCCGGGGACTAGCGGGGGGATACAATGAGCAGTTCTTC | CSARGLAGGYNEQFF
NA | NA | TRBJ2-7 | TRBV28 | TGTGCCAGCACCCCAAGCCTCGGAAGCTCCTACGAGCAGTACTTC | CASTPSLGSSYEQYF
many | TRBD1 | TRBJ1-6 | TRBV9 | TGTGCCAGCAGCGCCGGACAGGTTAATTCACCCCTCCACTTT | CASSAGQVNSPLHF
NA | NA | TRBJ2-7 | TRBV6-6 | TGTGCCAGCAGGAAGGGACACGCCTACGAGCAGTACTTC | CASRKGHAYEQYF
few | NA | TRBJ2-6 | TRBV28 | TGTGCCAGCAGTTTAGGGGGGAGACATCCGTCTGGGGCCAACGTCCTGACTTTC | CASSLGGRHPSGANVLTF
NA | TRBD1 | TRBJ2-7 | TRBV2 | TGTGCCAGTAGTACCGGTTTCGGACAGGGGAGATACGAGCAGTACTTC | CASSTGFGQGRYEQYF
NA | NA | TRBJ2-7 | TRBV5-1 | TGCACCAGCAGCCCGGGCGTTGCTGCCTACGAGCAGTACTTC | CTSSPGVAAYEQYF
few | NA | TRBJ2-7 | TRBV27 | TGTGCCAGCAGTTTCACTTCGGGACGACCGCCCTACGAGCAGTACTTC | CASSFTSGRPPYEQYF
few | NA | TRBJ1-6 | TRBV5-4 | TGTGCCAGCAGCTCGGGACCGCAGAATTCACCCCTCCACTTT | CASSSGPQNSPLHF
few | TRBD1 | TRBJ1-1 | TRBV6-2/TRBV6-3 | TGTGCCAGCAGTCCCCACACAGGGGACACTGAAGCTTTCTTT | CASSPHTGDTEAFF
many | NA | TRBJ2-2 | TRBV11-2 | TGTGCCAGCAGCTCCAAAGTCCTCACCGGGGAGCTGTTTTTT | CASSSKVLTGELFF
many | TRBD2 | TRBJ2-7 | TRBV4-3 | TGCGCCAGCAGCCAAGATCCGGAGCGGGGGGCAACCTACGAGCAGTACTTC | CASSQDPERGATYEQYF
many | NA | TRBJ2-5 | TRBV6-2/TRBV6-3 | TGTGCCAGCAGTTATGGGACTGGAAATTTCCAGTACTTC | CASSYGTGNFQYF
NA | NA | TRBJ2-7 | TRBV5-1 | TGCGCCAGCAGCTTGAACCGGGAGCGGTACTTC | CASSLNRERYF
many | NA | TRBJ2-7 | TRBV20-1 | TGCAGCTCCGGGGGTGAGGGCTACGAGCAGTACTTC | CSSGGEGYEQYF
NA | NA | TRBJ1-1 | TRBV6-2/TRBV6-3 | TGTGCCAGCAGTTCCCTTGGGGGGACGGGAAGCACTGAAGCTTTCTTT | CASSSLGGTGSTEAFF
NA | TRBD1 | TRBJ1-2 | TRBV6-5 | TGTGCCAGCAGATCCGGGACAGGGAACTATGGCTACACCTTC | CASRSGTGNYGYTF